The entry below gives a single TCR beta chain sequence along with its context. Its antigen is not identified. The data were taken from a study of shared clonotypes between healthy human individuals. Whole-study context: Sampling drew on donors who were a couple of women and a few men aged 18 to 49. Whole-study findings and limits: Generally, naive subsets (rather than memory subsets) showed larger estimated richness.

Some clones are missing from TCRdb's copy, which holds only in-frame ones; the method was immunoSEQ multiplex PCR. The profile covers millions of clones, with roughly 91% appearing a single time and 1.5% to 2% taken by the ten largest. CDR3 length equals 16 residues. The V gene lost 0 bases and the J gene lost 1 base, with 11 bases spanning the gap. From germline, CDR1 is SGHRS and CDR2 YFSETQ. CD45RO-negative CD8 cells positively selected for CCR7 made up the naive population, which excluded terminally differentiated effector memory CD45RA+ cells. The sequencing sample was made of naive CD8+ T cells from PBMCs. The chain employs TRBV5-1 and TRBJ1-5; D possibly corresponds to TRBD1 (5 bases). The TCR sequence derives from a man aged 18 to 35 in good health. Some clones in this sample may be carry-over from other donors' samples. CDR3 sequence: CASSLGPRDSNQPQHF. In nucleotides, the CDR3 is TGCGCCAGCAGCTTGGGCCCCAGGGACAGCAATCAGCCCCAGCATTTT.